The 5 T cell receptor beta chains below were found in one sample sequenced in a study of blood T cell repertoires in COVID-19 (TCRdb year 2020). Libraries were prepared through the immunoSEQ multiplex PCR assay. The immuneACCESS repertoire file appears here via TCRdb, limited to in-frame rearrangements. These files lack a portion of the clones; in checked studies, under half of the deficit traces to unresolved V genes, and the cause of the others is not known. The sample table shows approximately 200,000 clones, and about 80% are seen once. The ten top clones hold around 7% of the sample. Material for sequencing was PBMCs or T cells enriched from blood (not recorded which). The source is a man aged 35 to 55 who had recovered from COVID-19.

The CDR3 is CAWEGDRGFSNSPLHF. In DNA form, the CDR3 reads TGTGCCTGGGAAGGGGACAGGGGATTTTCAAATTCACCCCTCCACTTT. This chain connects TRBV30 to TRBJ1-6, with TRBD1 identical over 10 bases. The J segment lost 7 bases and the V segment lost 5 bases, leaving 11 bases of the junction unmatched. This CDR3 has 16 amino acids. Germline V lookup: CDR1 GTSNPN, CDR2 SVGIG (reference sequence).

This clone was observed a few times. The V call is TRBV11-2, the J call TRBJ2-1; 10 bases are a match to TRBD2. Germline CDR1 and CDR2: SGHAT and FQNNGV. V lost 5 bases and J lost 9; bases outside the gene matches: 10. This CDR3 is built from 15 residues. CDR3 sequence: CASSPRSGGAPEQFF. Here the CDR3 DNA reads TGTGCCAGCAGCCCAAGGAGCGGGGGGGCCCCTGAGCAGTTCTTC.

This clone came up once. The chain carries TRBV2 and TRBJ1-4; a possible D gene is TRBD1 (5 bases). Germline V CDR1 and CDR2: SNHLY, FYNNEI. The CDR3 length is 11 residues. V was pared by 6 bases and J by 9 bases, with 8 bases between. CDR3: CASRTGQKLFF. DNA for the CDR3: TGTGCCAGCAGAACAGGTCAAAAACTGTTTTTT.

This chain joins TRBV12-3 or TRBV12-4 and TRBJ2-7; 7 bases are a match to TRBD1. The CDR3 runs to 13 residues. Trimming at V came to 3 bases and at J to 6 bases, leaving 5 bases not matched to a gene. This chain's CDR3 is CASSFWTGGEQYF. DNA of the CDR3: TGTGCCAGCAGTTTTTGGACAGGCGGCGAGCAGTACTTC.

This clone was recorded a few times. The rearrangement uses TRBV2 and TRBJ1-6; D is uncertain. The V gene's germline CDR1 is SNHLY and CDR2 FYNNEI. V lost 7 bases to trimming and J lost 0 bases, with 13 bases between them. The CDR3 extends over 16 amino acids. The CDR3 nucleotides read TGTGCCAGCAACCTAGTCGGCAGCTCCTATAATTCACCCCTCCACTTT. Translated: CASNLVGSSYNSPLHF.